The text below deals with one TCR beta chain. Its antigen is undetermined. This sample was included in a study of somatic mutations in cytotoxic T cells in rheumatoid arthritis. Study at large: Before any treatment began, 30 to 35 ml EDTA peripheral blood was collected from patients right after diagnosis. Findings and limits, study-wide: With advancing age, CD8+ clonality climbed in rheumatoid arthritis patients but did not rise in healthy controls. The modest underrepresentation of TRBV07 observed in rheumatoid arthritis patients was not subjected to multiple-comparison adjustment.

The CDR3 totals 17 residues. Germline CDR1 is SGHVS and CDR2 is FQNEAQ. The junction had 17 bases not matched to a gene; V was cut back by 5 bases and J by 4 bases. Under the authors' procedure: Published virus-specific TCRB sequences found rare matches among patient CD8+ clones larger than 1%. The protocol was immunoSEQ multiplex PCR, while the TCRdb copy is restricted to in-frame clones and leaves out a portion. From that table come the V and J calls and clone size; the DNA was used to work out D and trimming. There are roughly 3,900 clones in the sample; approximately 93% occur only once, and roughly 7.6% lies in the top ten.

The clonotype originates from a woman aged 55-70 years with rheumatoid arthritis. Material for sequencing was CD8+ T cells sorted from blood. This chain joins TRBV7-8 and TRBJ2-7; 7 bases fit TRBD1. DNA for the CDR3: TGTGCCAGCAGCCTGCCCCTCGACAGGGTAGGCTTTTACGAGCAGTACTTC. Residues: CASSLPLDRVGFYEQYF.